This T cell receptor beta chain was sequenced for a study of blood T cell repertoires in COVID-19 (dated by TCRdb to 2020 to 2022). Concerning the study at large: Samples from collaborators originated in the United States, Italy and Spain and spanned both the acute and convalescent phases of COVID-19. The material from the prospective study consisted of cDNA or gDNA derived from T cells, B-cell-depleted T cells, or PBMCs. The dataset comprised deeply sampled blood TCRbeta repertoires from subjects exposed to, actively infected with, or recovered from COVID-19. The repertoires were made available in a free public database intended to serve as a resource for research on the immune response to SARS-CoV-2. Samples came from the ongoing ImmuneRACE study (first 160 participants) plus 1,254 subjects from 6 global collaborators. A de-identified subject ID, COVID-19 status, age in years and sex were almost always included in the sample metadata. Where HLA class I and class II types were available, the types were taken from metadata supplied by the sample provider, not from assay-based typing. Broad study findings and their caveats: How much clinical and demographic metadata was included differed by source and by participant, and the metadata was provided uncurated.

Collaborating institutions collected whole blood in K2EDTA tubes following their own protocols. For TCRbeta analysis, collaborators shipped samples as frozen whole blood, isolated PBMCs, or DNA extracted from either of those sample types. For CDR1 and CDR2, the germline V gene (reference sequence) lists LNHDA and SQIVND. The CDR3 has 16 amino acids, counting the end cysteine and phenylalanine. Of all the DNA, just the CDR3 is kept, 48 bases in frame from base 1. Trimming leaves V shorter by 3 bases and J shorter by 9 bases, with the junction holding 8 bases beyond the gene matches. TCRbeta CDR3 regions were amplified from genomic DNA by means of the immunoSEQ Assay, a bias-controlled multiplex PCR. As for the original processing: The number of nucleated cells in each sample was estimated from the amplification of reference gene primers within the assay. Sequence reads were collapsed and filtered to measure the absolute abundance of every unique TCRbeta CDR3 rearrangement. Productive Simpson clonality was computed per sample as the square root of Simpson's diversity index over productive rearrangements. What TCRdb holds here is the immuneACCESS table cut down to in-frame rearrangements. Part of the clones is not present; checked against another copy, under half of the missing clones reflect an unresolved V gene, and the others are unexplained. V, J and clone size derive from that table, while D and trimming were established from the DNA sequence. In all, the sample holds 200,000 to 250,000 clones, and roughly 88% of those were seen once. 12% of the sample lies in the top ten.

Note on this clone: Its cognate antigen has yet to be identified. No base quality values were provided; no much bigger clone lies one nucleotide off.

This TCR came from a man older than 75 with acute or convalescent COVID-19. Input material: peripheral blood. The sequence joins TRBV19 to TRBJ1-6; 10 middle bases align to TRBD1. In nucleotides, the sequence is TGTGCCAGTAGTATCCCGACAGGGGGCAGGTCTTCACCCCTCCACTTT. It translates as CASSIPTGGRSSPLHF.